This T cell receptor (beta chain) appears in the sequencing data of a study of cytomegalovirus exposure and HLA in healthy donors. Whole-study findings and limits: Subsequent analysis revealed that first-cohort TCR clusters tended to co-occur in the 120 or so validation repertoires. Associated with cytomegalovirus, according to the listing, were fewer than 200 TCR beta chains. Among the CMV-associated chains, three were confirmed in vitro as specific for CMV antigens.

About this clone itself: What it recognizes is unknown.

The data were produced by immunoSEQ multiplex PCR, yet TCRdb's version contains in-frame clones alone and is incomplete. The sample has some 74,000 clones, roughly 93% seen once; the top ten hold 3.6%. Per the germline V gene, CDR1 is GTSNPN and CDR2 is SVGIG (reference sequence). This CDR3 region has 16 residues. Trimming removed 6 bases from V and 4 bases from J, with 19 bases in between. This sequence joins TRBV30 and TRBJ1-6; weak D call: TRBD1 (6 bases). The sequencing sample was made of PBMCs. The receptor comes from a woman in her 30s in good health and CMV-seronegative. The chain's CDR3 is CACPTGRGFYNSPLHF. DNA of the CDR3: TGTGCCTGTCCTACAGGGCGTGGGTTTTATAATTCACCCCTCCACTTT.